One and the same sample provided the 30 T cell receptor beta chains below, sequenced in a study of human T cells and chemical hapten exposure. Regarding time point: pre-sensitization, week 0. Treatment in this sample: therapeutic diphenylcyclopropenone sensitization with weekly scalp DPC. TCRdb itself ran the RACE reads through MiXCR, one entry per CDR3 protein. This sample yields 350,000 to 400,000 distinct CDR3 sequences, of which roughly 4.6% are seen a single time; 2% to 3% belongs to the top ten. The sequencing used whole blood, collected in connection with sensitization to the hapten diphenylcyclopropenone (DPC). The receptors originated from a woman aged 50 to 60 with alopecia areata. Some clones in this sample may be carry-over from other donors' samples.

The genes are TRBV6-6 and TRBJ2-1; 8 bases are shared with TRBD2. The CDR3 totals 16 residues. The V and J ends lost 0 bases and 7 bases, in that order; junction bases with no gene match: 8. Germline V gene data show CDR1 as MNHNY and CDR2 as SVGAGI (reference sequence). CDR3 amino acids: CASSYSPAGARNEQFF. The CDR3 nucleotides are TGTGCCAGCAGTTACTCGCCAGCGGGAGCCCGGAATGAGCAGTTCTTC.

This clonotype was counted ten times or more. This CDR3 reads CASSYSKGSGTEAFF. CDR3 nucleotides: TGTGCCAGCAGTTACTCGAAGGGGTCGGGCACTGAAGCTTTCTTT. This sequence joins TRBV6-2 or TRBV6-3 and TRBJ1-1, with D possibly TRBD1 on 5 matching bases. The CDR3 has 15 amino acids. V was clipped by 0 bases and J by 4 bases, with 12 bases between them. In germline, CDR1 is MNHEY, CDR2 SVGEGT.

This clonotype has only a few counts. The chain combines TRBV15 with TRBJ2-2, with 8 bases identical to TRBD2. This CDR3 has 13 residues. Unmatched junction bases numbered 4, after V lost 8 bases and J lost 5 bases. Germline CDR1 LNHNV, CDR2 YYDKDF (reference sequence). For the CDR3, the DNA is TGTGCCACCGTATCGGGAGGGACCGGGGAGCTGTTTTTT. This codes for CATVSGGTGELFF. The full variable domain, rest sourced from reference TRBV15 and TRBJ2-2, is DAMVIQNPRYQVTQFGKPVTLSCSQTLNHNVMYWYQQKSSQAPKLLFHYYDKDFNNEADTPDNFQSRRPNTSFCFLDIRSPGLGDTAMYLCATVSGGTGELFFGEGSRLTVL.

This clonotype was counted ten times or more. The V gene is TRBV6-6, the J gene TRBJ2-3; D perhaps matches TRBD1 (6 bases). V lost 7 bases to trimming and J lost 6 bases, with 14 bases between them. Germline V CDR1 and CDR2: MNHNY, SVGAGI (reference sequence). The CDR3 has 13 amino acids. CDR3 nucleotides: TGTGCCAGCACTAATAACAGGGTTGATACGCAGTATTTT. Its translation: CASTNNRVDTQYF.

Points on this clonotype: This could be a read error, since a much larger clone is one nucleotide away. This sequence joins TRBV7-8 and TRBJ2-1, with 14 bases identical to TRBD2. V shed 8 bases, J shed 5 bases, and the junction held 8 bases outside the gene matches. Germline V CDR1 and CDR2: SGHVS, FQNEAQ. The CDR3 consists of 16 residues. CDR3: CASGWTSGRIDNEQFF. CDR3 coding DNA: TGTGCCAGCGGCTGGACTAGCGGGAGGATAGACAATGAGCAGTTCTTC. Combining the CDR3 with reference TRBV7-8 and TRBJ2-1 gives the whole variable domain GAGVSQSPRYKVAKRGQDVALRCDPISGHVSLFWYQQALGQGPEFLTYFQNEAQLDKSGLPSDRFFAERPEGSVSTLKIQRTQQEDSAVYLCASGWTSGRIDNEQFFGPGTRLTVL.

Many counts were recorded for this clonotype. The V and J genes are TRBV12-3 or TRBV12-4 and TRBJ1-1; no firm D call. V lost 2 bases, J lost 4 bases, and 11 bases lay in between. The length of the CDR3 is 14 residues. CDR3 nucleotide sequence: TGTGCCAGCAGTTTATTTGGCAGACCCACTGAAGCTTTCTTT. Protein: CASSLFGRPTEAFF.

This clonotype was observed at least ten times. The rearrangement uses TRBV24-1 and TRBJ1-1; 8 nucleotides agree with TRBD1. CDR1 KGHDR and CDR2 SFDVKD come from the germline V gene. The CDR3 contains 14 residues. V lost 3 bases to trimming and J lost 4 bases; unmatched junction nucleotides: 3. This chain's CDR3 is CATSDTGGSTEAFF. The CDR3 DNA reads TGTGCCACCAGTGATACAGGGGGAAGCACTGAAGCTTTCTTT.

This clonotype was detected a few times. This chain connects TRBV4-1 to TRBJ2-3; no firm D call. The CDR3 extends over 13 amino acids. In germline, CDR1 is MGHRA, CDR2 YSYEKL. The V and J ends lost 4 bases and 2 bases respectively, with 7 bases between them. In DNA, the CDR3 is TGCGCCAGCAGCCCGGACGTCACAGATACGCAGTATTTT. This translates into CASSPDVTDTQYF.

This clonotype was detected many times. V is TRBV29-1 and J is TRBJ1-5, with 8 bases fitting TRBD1. Germline values: CDR1 SQVTM, CDR2 ANQGSEA. This CDR3 has 14 residues. Germline trimming cut 4 bases from V and 5 bases from J; bases unmatched to any gene: 7. CDR3 loop: CSVGAGGADQPQHF. The CDR3 DNA reads TGCAGCGTTGGGGCAGGGGGCGCGGATCAGCCCCAGCATTTT.

At least ten counts were recorded for this clonotype. The V gene is TRBV5-1, the J gene TRBJ1-1; 9 positions agree with TRBD1. Germline values: CDR1 SGHRS, CDR2 YFSETQ. With 4 bases clipped from V and 12 bases from J, the junction kept 7 bases outside the gene matches. The CDR3 contains 12 residues. The CDR3 DNA reads as TGCGCCAGCAGCCGGACAGGGGAATCGCCTTTCTTT. Amino acid sequence: CASSRTGESPFF.

The table lists this clonotype with many counts. This chain connects TRBV12-3 or TRBV12-4 to TRBJ1-1; possible D gene TRBD1, 5 bases. V lost 5 bases and J 5 bases, leaving 18 bases between the germline ends. This CDR3 is built from 15 residues. CDR3 bases: TGTGCCAGCAGTCCCGTTGGGGGGTTGGGTACTGAAGCTTTCTTT. This encodes CASSPVGGLGTEAFF.

This clonotype appeared many times. The chain employs TRBV6-2 or TRBV6-3 and TRBJ2-3, with 8 bases identical to TRBD1. The CDR3 sequence is 14 residues long. The trim removed 6 bases at V and 6 bases at J, leaving 8 bases unmatched. Germline CDR1 and CDR2: MNHEY and SVGEGT. For the CDR3, the DNA is TGTGCCAGCAGAGCGGCGGACAGGGCGGATACGCAGTATTTT. Its translation: CASRAADRADTQYF.

The chain uses TRBV15 and TRBJ1-2, with unresolved D. The V end lost 6 bases, the J end lost 6 bases, and 14 bases lay between the germline ends. The CDR3 loop spans 13 amino acids. The germline V gene has CDR1 LNHNV and CDR2 YYDKDF (reference sequence). CDR3 in DNA: TGTGCCACCAGTCTAAGACACTCCAATGGCTACACCTTC. Translated, it gives CATSLRHSNGYTF.

This clonotype was picked up many times. The chain uses TRBV20-1 and TRBJ2-3; 7 nucleotides agree with TRBD1. Germline CDR1 and CDR2: DFQATT and SNEGSKA (reference sequence). CDR3 length: 15 amino acids. The V segment lost 5 bases and the J segment 0 bases; nucleotides outside the gene matches: 8. CDR3 sequence: CSAEDRSFSTDTQYF. In DNA form, the CDR3 reads TGCAGTGCTGAGGACAGGTCCTTTAGCACAGATACGCAGTATTTT.

In this sample, this clonotype turned up many times. The rearrangement links TRBV7-9 to TRBJ2-7; D remains unclear. Germline assignment: CDR1 SEHNR and CDR2 FQNEAQ (reference sequence). CDR3 length: 14 amino acids. Trimming cost V 4 bases and J 0 bases, with 10 bases left between them. The CDR3 DNA reads as TGTGCCAGCAGCTCGAGTCGGTCCTCCTACGAGCAGTACTTC. This encodes CASSSSRSSYEQYF.

This clonotype has only a few counts. The chain joins TRBV29-1 to TRBJ2-3; tentative D call: TRBD1 (6 bases). Germline values: CDR1 SQVTM, CDR2 ANQGSEA. Trimming took 2 bases from V and 0 from J, leaving 9 bases between them. The CDR3 covers 14 residues. Written as DNA, the CDR3 is TGCAGCGTTGAATGGCAGGGGAGCACAGATACGCAGTATTTT. The encoded protein is CSVEWQGSTDTQYF.

The chain employs TRBV12-3 or TRBV12-4 and TRBJ1-2; no clear D gene. This CDR3 has 17 residues. V shed 3 bases and J shed 0 bases, with 17 bases lying between them. CDR3 amino acids: CASSLFHKPPSNYGYTF. The CDR3 nucleotides read TGTGCCAGCAGTTTGTTCCACAAACCCCCGTCTAACTATGGCTACACCTTC.

In regard to this clonotype: A much larger clone differs from this one at a single base, so this may be a read error. J is TRBJ1-1 and V is TRBV3-1; D unclear. Germline CDR1 is LGHDT and CDR2 is YNNKEL (reference sequence). The CDR3 totals 14 residues. DNA of the CDR3: TGTGCCAGCTGCCAAGATTCGGAGATCACTGAAGCTTTCTTT. Encoded protein: CASCQDSEITEAFF.

This clonotype showed up many times. This chain links TRBV12-3 or TRBV12-4 with TRBJ2-2; unclear D gene. V dropped 1 base and J dropped 5 bases, with 5 bases sitting between them. The CDR3 is made up of 13 amino acids. The chain's CDR3 is CASSLGTTGELFF. The DNA for the CDR3 is TGTGCCAGCAGTTTAGGAACAACCGGGGAGCTGTTTTTT.

This clonotype was seen ten or more times. The chain combines TRBV28 with TRBJ1-6; a possible D gene is TRBD1 (5 bases). The germline V gene encodes CDR1 MDHEN and CDR2 SYDVKM. Trimming left V 2 bases short and J 9 bases short, with 14 bases between. The CDR3 contains 15 residues. CDR3 in amino acids: CASSLPGGMGSPLHF. The CDR3 DNA is TGTGCCAGCAGTTTACCGGGGGGAATGGGTTCACCCCTCCACTTT.

This clonotype was seen at least ten times. The rearrangement joins TRBV20-1 to TRBJ2-1, with 7 bases lining up with TRBD2. The CDR3 is 14 amino acids. With V trimmed by 0 bases and J by 11 bases, 10 bases remained unmatched. The V gene's germline CDR1 is DFQATT and CDR2 SNEGSKA (reference sequence). The CDR3 DNA is TGCAGTGCTAGAGATCCTAGGGAGGGTATTCAGCAGTTCTTC. Residues: CSARDPREGIQQFF.

Ten or more counts support this clonotype. The chain combines TRBV5-1 with TRBJ2-3; TRBD1 or TRBD2 may be the D gene (5 bases each). Trimming pared 4 bases from V and 4 bases from J, leaving 16 bases between. The CDR3 is 15 amino acids. The V gene's germline CDR1 is SGHRS and CDR2 YFSETQ. CDR3 nucleotides: TGCGCCAGCAGCCCGGGGCGACTGTCCGCAGATACGCAGTATTTT. This translates into CASSPGRLSADTQYF.

This clonotype was found many times. CDR3 nucleotides: TGTGCCAGCAGACTGACAGGGACCGAGCAGTACTTC. Translation: CASRLTGTEQYF. V and J are TRBV12-3 or TRBV12-4 and TRBJ2-7, with 7 bases aligning to TRBD1. The CDR3 totals 12 residues. V shed 6 bases, J shed 6 bases, and the junction held 5 bases outside the gene matches.

This clonotype was observed many times. The chain has TRBV6-5 and TRBJ2-6; D is ambiguous. Deletions cut 8 bases from V and 0 bases from J, with 11 bases between. From germline, CDR1 is MNHEY and CDR2 SVGAGI. The CDR3 extends over 15 amino acids. DNA for the CDR3: TGTGCCAGCGCCTCTCGTCACTCTGGGGCCAACGTCCTGACTTTC. It yields the protein CASASRHSGANVLTF.

This clonotype has a single count. This chain connects TRBV5-5 to TRBJ2-7; 9 bases fit TRBD2. Losses at the gene ends were 4 bases for V and 2 bases for J; bases not matched to a gene: 10. Germline CDR1 is SGHKS and CDR2 is YYEKEE (reference sequence). The CDR3 loop spans 16 amino acids. CDR3 loop: CASSPPWSGRPYEQYF. Written as DNA, the CDR3 is TGTGCCAGCAGCCCCCCCTGGAGCGGGAGGCCCTACGAGCAGTACTTC.

This clonotype was recorded many times. The genes are TRBV5-1 and TRBJ2-3, with D unresolved. The CDR3 runs 13 residues. The V and J ends lost 4 bases and 6 bases respectively, with 12 bases between them. Germline loops: CDR1 SGHRS, CDR2 YFSETQ. The CDR3 nucleotides read TGCGCCAGCAGCCCAAAACCGTGGGATACGCAGTATTTT. This encodes CASSPKPWDTQYF.

This clonotype showed up many times. The rearrangement links TRBV5-1 to TRBJ1-1; D is perhaps TRBD1 (6 bases). The CDR3 loop spans 12 amino acids. The V end was cut by 5 bases, the J end by 6 bases, with 11 bases between. Germline V gene lookup returns CDR1 SGHRS and CDR2 YFSETQ. The CDR3 spells CASSTGTAEAFF. CDR3 DNA: TGCGCCAGCAGTACAGGGACGGCTGAAGCTTTCTTT.

This sequence joins TRBV9 and TRBJ2-3, with 16 bases matching TRBD2. Per the germline V gene, CDR1 is SGDLS and CDR2 is YYNGEE. Trimming at V came to 1 base and at J to 6 bases, leaving 5 bases not matched to a gene. This CDR3 has 17 residues. CDR3 sequence: CASSVQGLAGGKDTQYF. CDR3 nucleotide sequence: TGTGCCAGCAGCGTACAGGGACTAGCGGGAGGGAAGGATACGCAGTATTTT.

This clonotype was seen only a few times. The CDR3, as DNA: TGTGCCAGCCGACCCCCGGGACAGGGTCATGAAAAACTGTTTTTT. Its translation is CASRPPGQGHEKLFF. The chain joins TRBV27 to TRBJ1-4; TRBD1 matches at 9 bases. The germline gives CDR1 MNHEY, CDR2 SMNVEV (reference sequence). The V gene end was trimmed by 8 bases and the J gene end by 6 bases; junction bases not matched to a gene: 10. CDR3 length: 15 residues.

In its sample, this clonotype was seen many times. V gene TRBV7-8 combines with J gene TRBJ2-3, with 7 bases fitting TRBD2. Trimming removed 5 bases from V and 3 bases from J; junction bases left unmatched: 5. The germline V gene encodes CDR1 SGHVS and CDR2 FQNEAQ. The CDR3 consists of 14 residues. The CDR3 loop reads CASSTSSGTDTQYF. The CDR3 DNA reads as TGTGCCAGCAGCACATCTAGCGGAACAGATACGCAGTATTTT.